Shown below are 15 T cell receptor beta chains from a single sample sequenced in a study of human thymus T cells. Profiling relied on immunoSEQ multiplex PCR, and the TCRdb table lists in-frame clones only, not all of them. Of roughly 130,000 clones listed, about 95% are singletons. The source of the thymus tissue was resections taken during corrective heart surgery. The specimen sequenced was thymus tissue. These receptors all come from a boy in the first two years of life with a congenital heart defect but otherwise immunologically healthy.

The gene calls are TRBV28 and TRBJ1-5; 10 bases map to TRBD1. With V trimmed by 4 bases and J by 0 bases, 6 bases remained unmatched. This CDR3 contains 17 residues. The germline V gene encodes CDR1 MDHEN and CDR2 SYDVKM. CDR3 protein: CASSCIDRGHSNQPQHF. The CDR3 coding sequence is TGTGCCAGCAGTTGCATAGACAGGGGGCATAGCAATCAGCCCCAGCATTTT.

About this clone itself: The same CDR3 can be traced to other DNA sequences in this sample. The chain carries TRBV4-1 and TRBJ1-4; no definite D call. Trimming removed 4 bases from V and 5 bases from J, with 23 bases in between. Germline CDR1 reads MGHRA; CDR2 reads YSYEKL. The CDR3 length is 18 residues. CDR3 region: CASSPTLPGPSSNEKLFF. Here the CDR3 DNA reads TGCGCCAGCAGCCCCACGCTACCGGGCCCGAGCTCGAATGAAAAACTGTTTTTT.

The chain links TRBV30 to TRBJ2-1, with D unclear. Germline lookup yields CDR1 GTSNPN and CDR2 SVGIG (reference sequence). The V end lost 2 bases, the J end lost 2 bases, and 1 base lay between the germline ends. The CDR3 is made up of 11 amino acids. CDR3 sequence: CAWSPYNEQFF. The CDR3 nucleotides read TGTGCCTGGAGTCCCTACAATGAGCAGTTCTTC.

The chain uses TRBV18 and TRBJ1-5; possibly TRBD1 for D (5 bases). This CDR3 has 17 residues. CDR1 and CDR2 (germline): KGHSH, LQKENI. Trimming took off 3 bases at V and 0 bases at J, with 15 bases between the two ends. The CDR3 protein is CASSPFARDGSNQPQHF. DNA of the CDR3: TGTGCCAGCTCACCTTTTGCCCGGGACGGTAGCAATCAGCCCCAGCATTTT.

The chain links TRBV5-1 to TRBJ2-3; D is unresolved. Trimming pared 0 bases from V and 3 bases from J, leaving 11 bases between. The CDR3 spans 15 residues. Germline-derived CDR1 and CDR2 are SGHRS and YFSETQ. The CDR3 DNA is TGCGCCAGCAGCTTGGGGGTCCTGGGGACAGATACGCAGTATTTT. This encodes CASSLGVLGTDTQYF.

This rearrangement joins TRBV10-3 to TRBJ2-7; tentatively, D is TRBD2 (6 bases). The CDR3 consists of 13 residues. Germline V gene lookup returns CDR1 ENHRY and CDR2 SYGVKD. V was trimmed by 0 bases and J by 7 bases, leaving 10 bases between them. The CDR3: CAISESGGGEQYF. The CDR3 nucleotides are TGTGCCATCAGTGAGTCAGGTGGAGGGGAGCAGTACTTC.

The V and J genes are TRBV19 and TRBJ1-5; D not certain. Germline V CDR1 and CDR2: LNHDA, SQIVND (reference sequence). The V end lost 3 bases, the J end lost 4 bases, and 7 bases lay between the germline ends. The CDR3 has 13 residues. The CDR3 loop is CASSIRDNQPQHF. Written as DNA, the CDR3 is TGTGCCAGTAGTATTAGGGATAATCAGCCCCAGCATTTT.

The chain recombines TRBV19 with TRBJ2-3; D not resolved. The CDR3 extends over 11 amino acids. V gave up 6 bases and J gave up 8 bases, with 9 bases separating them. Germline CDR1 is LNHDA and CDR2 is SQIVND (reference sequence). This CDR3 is CASSPGGTQYF. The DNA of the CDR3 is TGTGCCAGTAGCCCAGGCGGTACGCAGTATTTT. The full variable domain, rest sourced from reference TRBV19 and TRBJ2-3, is DGGITQSPKYLFRKEGQNVTLSCEQNLNHDAMYWYRQDPGQGLRLIYYSQIVNDFQKGDIAEGYSVSREKKESFPLTVTSAQKNPTAFYLCASSPGGTQYFGPGTRLTVL.

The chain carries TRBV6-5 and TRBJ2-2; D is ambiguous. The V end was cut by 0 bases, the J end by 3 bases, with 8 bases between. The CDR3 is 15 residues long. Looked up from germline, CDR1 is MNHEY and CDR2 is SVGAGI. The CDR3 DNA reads TGTGCCAGCAGTTACTCGAATTCCTACACCGGGGAGCTGTTTTTT. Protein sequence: CASSYSNSYTGELFF.

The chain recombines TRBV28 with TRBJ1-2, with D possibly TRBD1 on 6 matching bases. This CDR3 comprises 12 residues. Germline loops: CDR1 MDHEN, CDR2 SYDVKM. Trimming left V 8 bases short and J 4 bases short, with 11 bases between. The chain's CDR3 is CASVQGTYGYTF. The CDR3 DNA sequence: TGTGCCAGCGTTCAGGGGACCTATGGCTACACCTTC.

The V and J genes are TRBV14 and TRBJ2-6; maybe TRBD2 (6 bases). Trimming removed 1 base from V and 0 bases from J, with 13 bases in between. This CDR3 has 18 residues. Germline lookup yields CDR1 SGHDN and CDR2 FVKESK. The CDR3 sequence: CASSQGGVRGSGANVLTF. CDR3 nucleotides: TGTGCCAGCAGCCAAGGGGGGGTGCGGGGCTCTGGGGCCAACGTCCTGACTTTC.

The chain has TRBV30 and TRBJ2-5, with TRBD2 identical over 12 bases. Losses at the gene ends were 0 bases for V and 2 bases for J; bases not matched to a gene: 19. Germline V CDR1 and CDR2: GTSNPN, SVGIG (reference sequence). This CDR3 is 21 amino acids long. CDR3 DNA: TGTGCCTGGAGTGTACCAGCGGGGCTCCTCCCGGGACTAGCGGGTCAAGAGACCCAGTACTTC. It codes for CAWSVPAGLLPGLAGQETQYF.

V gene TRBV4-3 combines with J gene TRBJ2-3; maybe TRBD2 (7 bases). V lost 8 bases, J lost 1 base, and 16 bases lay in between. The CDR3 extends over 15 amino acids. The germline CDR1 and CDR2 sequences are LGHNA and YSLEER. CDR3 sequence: CASASWGGRTDTQYF. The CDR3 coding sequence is TGCGCCAGCGCCTCTTGGGGGGGGCGCACAGATACGCAGTATTTT.

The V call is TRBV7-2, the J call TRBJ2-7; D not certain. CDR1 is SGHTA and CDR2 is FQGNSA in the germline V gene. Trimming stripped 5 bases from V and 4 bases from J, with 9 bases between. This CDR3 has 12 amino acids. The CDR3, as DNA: TGTGCCAGCAGCCTCCCTTCATACGAGCAGTACTTC. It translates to CASSLPSYEQYF.

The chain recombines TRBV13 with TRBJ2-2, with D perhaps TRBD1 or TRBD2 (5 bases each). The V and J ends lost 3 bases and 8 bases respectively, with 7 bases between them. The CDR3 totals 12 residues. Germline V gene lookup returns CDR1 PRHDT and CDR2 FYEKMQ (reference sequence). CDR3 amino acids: CASSFGTGELFF. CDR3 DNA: TGTGCCAGCAGCTTTGGGACGGGGGAGCTGTTTTTT.